This TCR beta chain was sequenced during a study of identical twins. A remark on this clonotype: Its antigen remains unknown.

TCRdb recomputed calls from the 5' RACE reads with MiXCR, one row per CDR3 protein. The table records hundreds of thousands of distinct CDR3 sequences, over 9% of them present only once. Trimming cost V 3 bases and J 5 bases; bases outside gene matches: 6. The CDR3 length is 14 residues. Looked up from germline, CDR1 is SGHTA and CDR2 is FQGTGA. Study results and limitations: Within twin pairs, the out-of-frame alpha sequences they shared showed excess low generation probability.

This same sample was also taken into another study, of yellow fever vaccine responses in identical twins. That study adds: Twin vaccine T cell responses reportedly seemed partly convergent, partly personalized.

The V gene is TRBV7-3, the J gene TRBJ2-5, with 7 bases aligning to TRBD2. The sample taken for sequencing was CD8+ T cells sorted from blood. This TCR was recovered from a young woman in good health. This CDR3 is CASSLTPREETQYF. The CDR3 DNA follows: TGTGCCAGCAGCTTGACCCCGCGGGAGGAGACCCAGTACTTC.